This T cell receptor beta chain comes out of a study of Ad26.COV2.S vaccination and SARS-CoV-2 variants. Indicated treatment: 19 received Ad26.COV2.S at low or high dose, single or two shots; about 5 received placebo; per-sample allocation not given. After the first vaccine or placebo injection, samples were drawn on day 63. A remark on this clone: Its target is not known.

Study conclusions and caveats: Possibly, TCR breadth and depth analyses underestimated total T cell responses.

Using immunoSEQ multiplex PCR, the repertoire was profiled, and TCRdb retains in-frame clones only, with some absent. Seen here are about 680,000 clones, roughly 90% observed once, and the top ten hold around 1.5%. Trimming took 3 bases from V and 1 from J; bases not matched to a gene: 10. The CDR3 is made up of 17 amino acids. CDR1 is DFQATT, CDR2 SNEGSKA, per germline (reference sequence). This clonotype was sampled from a person between 18 and 60 years old who received the Ad26.COV2.S COVID-19 vaccine or a placebo. V usage is TRBV20-1 and J usage is TRBJ2-4; 9 bases line up with TRBD1. The input for sequencing was peripheral blood, taken in a trial of Ad26.COV2.S vaccine versus placebo. The CDR3 is CSASDGTGGSAKNIQYF. CDR3 in DNA: TGCAGTGCTAGTGATGGTACAGGGGGCTCGGCCAAAAACATTCAGTACTTC.